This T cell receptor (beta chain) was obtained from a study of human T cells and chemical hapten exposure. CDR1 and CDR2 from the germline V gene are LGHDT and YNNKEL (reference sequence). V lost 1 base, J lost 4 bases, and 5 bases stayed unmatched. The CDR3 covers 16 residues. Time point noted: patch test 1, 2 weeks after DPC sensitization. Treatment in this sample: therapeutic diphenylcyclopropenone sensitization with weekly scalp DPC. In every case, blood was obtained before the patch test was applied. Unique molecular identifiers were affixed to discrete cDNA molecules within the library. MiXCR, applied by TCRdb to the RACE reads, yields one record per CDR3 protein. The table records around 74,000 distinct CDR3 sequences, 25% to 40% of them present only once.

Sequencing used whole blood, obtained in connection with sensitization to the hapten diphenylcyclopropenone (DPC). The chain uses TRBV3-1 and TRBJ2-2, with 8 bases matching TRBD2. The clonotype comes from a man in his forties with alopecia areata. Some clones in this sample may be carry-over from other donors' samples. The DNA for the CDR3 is TGTGCCAGCAGCCAAGGACTAGCGAGGGGCACCGGGGAGCTGTTTTTT. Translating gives CASSQGLARGTGELFF.